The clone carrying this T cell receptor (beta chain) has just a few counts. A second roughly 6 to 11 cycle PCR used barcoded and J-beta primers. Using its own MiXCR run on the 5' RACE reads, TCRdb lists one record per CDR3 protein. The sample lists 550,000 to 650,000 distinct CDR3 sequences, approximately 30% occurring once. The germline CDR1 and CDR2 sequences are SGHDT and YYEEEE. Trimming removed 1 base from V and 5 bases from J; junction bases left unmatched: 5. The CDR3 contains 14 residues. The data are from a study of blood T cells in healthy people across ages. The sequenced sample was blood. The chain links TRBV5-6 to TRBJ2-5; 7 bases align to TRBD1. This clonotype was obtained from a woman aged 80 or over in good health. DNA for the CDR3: TGTGCCAGCAGCTTGAGGGGGCTGAGTGAGACCCAGTACTTC. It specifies CASSLRGLSETQYF.